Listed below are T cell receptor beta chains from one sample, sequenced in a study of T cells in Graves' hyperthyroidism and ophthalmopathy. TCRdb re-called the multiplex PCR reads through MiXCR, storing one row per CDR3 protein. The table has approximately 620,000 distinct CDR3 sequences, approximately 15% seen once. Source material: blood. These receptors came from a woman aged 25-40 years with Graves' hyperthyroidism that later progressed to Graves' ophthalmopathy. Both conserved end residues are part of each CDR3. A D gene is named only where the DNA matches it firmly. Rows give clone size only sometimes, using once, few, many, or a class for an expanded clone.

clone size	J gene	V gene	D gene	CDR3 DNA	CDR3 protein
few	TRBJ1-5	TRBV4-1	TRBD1	TGCGCCAGCAGCCAAGAGGGGACAGGGGGCTATCAGCCCCAGCATTTT	CASSQEGTGGYQPQHF
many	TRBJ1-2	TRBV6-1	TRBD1	TGTGCCAGCAGTGATGGGCAGGGGGCCACCTATGGCTACACCTTC	CASSDGQGATYGYTF
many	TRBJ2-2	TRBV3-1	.	TGTGCCAGCAGCCAAGATCAACAATTAAGGCAGTCGGACGGGGAGCTGTTTTTT	CASSQDQQLRQSDGELFF
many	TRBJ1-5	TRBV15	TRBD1	TGTGCCACCAGCAGAGATGGACAGGGCCATCAGCCCCAGCATTTT	CATSRDGQGHQPQHF
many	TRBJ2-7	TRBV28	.	TGTGCCAGCAGTTTAGAGTCGTATGTAGGGGCGCCGGGGGAGCAGTACTTC	CASSLESYVGAPGEQYF
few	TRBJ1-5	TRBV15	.	TGTGCCACCAGCCCCGAGGGAGAGAACAATCAGCCCCAGCATTTT	CATSPEGENNQPQHF
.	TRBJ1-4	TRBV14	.	TGTGCCAGCAGGCCGGGTGGGTTTGAGGAAAAACTGTTTTTT	CASRPGGFEEKLFF
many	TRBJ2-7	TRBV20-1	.	TGCAGTGCTAGAGATGGAGCGGAGGCCTACGAGCAGTACTTC	CSARDGAEAYEQYF
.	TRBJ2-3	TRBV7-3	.	TGTGCCAGCAGCTCAACGGGGTCCGCAGATACGCAGTATTTT	CASSSTGSADTQYF
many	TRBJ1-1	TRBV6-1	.	TGTGCCAGCAGAGCCCGACAAAACATTGAAGCTTTCTTT	CASRARQNIEAFF
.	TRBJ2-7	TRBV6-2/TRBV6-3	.	TGTGCCAGCAGTTACTCCTACAGGGTTAGGAACGAGCAGTACTTC	CASSYSYRVRNEQYF
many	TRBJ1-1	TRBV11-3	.	TGTGCCAGCAGCTTTAGAGACGTGAACACTGAAGCTTTCTTT	CASSFRDVNTEAFF
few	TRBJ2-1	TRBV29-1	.	TGCAGCGTTGATCCCGGACATGAGCAGTTCTTC	CSVDPGHEQFF
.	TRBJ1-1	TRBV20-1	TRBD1	TGCAGTGCTAACCCTACCGGGACAGAGACCACAATGAACACTGAAGCTTTCTTT	CSANPTGTETTMNTEAFF
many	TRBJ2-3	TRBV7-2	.	TGTGCCAGCAGGAATCCGGGGGTGGGTGCAGATACGCAGTATTTT	CASRNPGVGADTQYF
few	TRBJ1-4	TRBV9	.	TGTGCCAGCAGCGTGGGGGGAACAGGGATGGAAAAACTGTTTTTT	CASSVGGTGMEKLFF
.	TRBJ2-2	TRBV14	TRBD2	TGTGCCAGCAGCGTCCTTGGACTAGCGGGAGTAACCGGGGAGCTGTTTTTT	CASSVLGLAGVTGELFF
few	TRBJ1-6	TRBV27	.	TGTGCCAGCAGCGACGGGACGGGTAATTCACTCCTCCACTTT	CASSDGTGNSLLHF
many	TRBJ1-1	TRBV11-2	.	TGTGCCAGCAGCGCCGGGAGGGGCACTGAAGCTTTCTTT	CASSAGRGTEAFF
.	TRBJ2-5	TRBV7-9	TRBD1	TGTGCCAGCAGCTTAGTCGGCGGGACAGGGGAGACCCAGTACTTC	CASSLVGGTGETQYF
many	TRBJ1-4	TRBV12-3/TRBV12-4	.	TGTGCCAGCAGTCAGAGGACGGTTAATGAAAAACTGTTTTTT	CASSQRTVNEKLFF
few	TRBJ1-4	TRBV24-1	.	TGTGCCACCCCTCTCCAGGAGGGCTGGGAAAAACTGTTTTTT	CATPLQEGWEKLFF
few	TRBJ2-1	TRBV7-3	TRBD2	TGTGCCAGCAGCCGGCGGGCGGGAGAGGAGTACAATGAGCAGTTCTTC	CASSRRAGEEYNEQFF
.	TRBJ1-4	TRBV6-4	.	TGTGCCAGCTCCGAGGACGGTCAAAAACTGTTTTTT	CASSEDGQKLFF
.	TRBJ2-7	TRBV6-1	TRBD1	TGTGCCAGCAGTGAAGACAGGGGGCACTACGAGCAGTACTTC	CASSEDRGHYEQYF
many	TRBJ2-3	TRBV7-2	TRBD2	TGTGCCAGCAGCTCCTCCCTAGCGGGGCTCACAGATACGCAGTATTTT	CASSSSLAGLTDTQYF
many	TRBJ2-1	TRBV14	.	TGTGCCAGCAGCCAACGGGGCGAAAATGAGCAGTTCTTC	CASSQRGENEQFF
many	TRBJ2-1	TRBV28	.	TGTGCCAGCAGTTTGGTTCAGGGAGGACCGGATGAGCAGTTCTTC	CASSLVQGGPDEQFF
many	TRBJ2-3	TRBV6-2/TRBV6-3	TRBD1	TGTGCCAGCAGTTACAATCCGGGACAGAACCACACAGATACGCAGTATTTT	CASSYNPGQNHTDTQYF
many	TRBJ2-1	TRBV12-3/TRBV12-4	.	TGTGCCAGCAGTTTTGACCCGGGACGAGAGTTCTTC	CASSFDPGREFF
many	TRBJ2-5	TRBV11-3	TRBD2	TGTGCCAGCAGCCCCGGGACTAGCATCCAAGAGACCCAGTACTTC	CASSPGTSIQETQYF
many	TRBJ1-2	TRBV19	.	TGTGCCAGTAGTATTGGGGGTGGCTACACCTTC	CASSIGGGYTF